These 30 T cell receptor beta chains came from one sample sequenced in a study of CD8 T cells in Susac syndrome (dated by TCRdb to the late 2010s). Library construction relied on the immunoSEQ multiplex PCR assay. RNA was extracted using the RNeasy kit, and roughly 0.5 to 1 microgram was reverse transcribed with random hexamers. Using fastp at Q25 and MiXCR, TCRdb reprocessed the public reads and kept productive beta chains. Rows are unified per CDR3 protein, each entry keeping the most common DNA and genes. This sample gives 200,000 to 300,000 distinct CDR3 sequences in total; approximately 95% of them show up just once. Together, the top ten hold about 0.094% of the sample. What was sequenced was CD4+ T cells from PBMCs. The source of these receptors is a human donor with Susac syndrome.

The CDR3 spells CASSRTGGAETQYF. CDR3 in DNA: TGTGCCAGCAGTCGAACAGGGGGAGCGGAGACCCAGTACTTC. This chain joins TRBV28 and TRBJ2-5; 8 bases agree with TRBD1. Trimming removed 5 bases from V and 5 bases from J; junction bases left unmatched: 7. The CDR3 contains 14 residues. The V gene's germline CDR1 is MDHEN and CDR2 SYDVKM.

This chain links TRBV7-9 with TRBJ1-1, with D possibly matching TRBD1 (6 bases). With 4 bases removed from V and 2 bases from J, the gap between germline ends came to 14 bases. The CDR3 is 15 amino acids. Germline values: CDR1 SEHNR, CDR2 FQNEAQ (reference sequence). The CDR3 here is CASSSLGTSNTEAFF. In nucleotides, the CDR3 is TGTGCCAGCAGCTCTCTAGGGACAAGTAACACTGAAGCTTTCTTT. Complete variable domain (other parts from reference TRBV7-9 and TRBJ1-1): DTGVSQNPRHKITKRGQNVTFRCDPISEHNRLYWYRQTLGQGPEFLTYFQNEAQLEKSRLLSDRFSAERPKGSFSTLEIQRTEQGDSAMYLCASSSLGTSNTEAFFGQGTRLTVV.

V usage is TRBV3-1 and J usage is TRBJ2-3, with no clear D. Per the germline V gene, CDR1 is LGHDT and CDR2 is YNNKEL (reference sequence). The CDR3 has 16 residues. V lost 0 bases, J lost 5 bases, and 15 bases lay in between. DNA of the CDR3: TGTGCCAGCAGCCAAGAGAAGTCGGCAGGTCAAGATACGCAGTATTTT. It translates to CASSQEKSAGQDTQYF.

V is TRBV20-1 and J is TRBJ2-3; 7 bases align to TRBD2. V trimming: 5 bases; J trimming: 1 base; junction bases outside the gene matches: 6. This CDR3 comprises 14 residues. Germline assignment: CDR1 DFQATT and CDR2 SNEGSKA (reference sequence). The CDR3 protein is CSAAREARTDTQYF. The CDR3 DNA follows: TGCAGTGCTGCTCGGGAGGCCCGCACAGATACGCAGTATTTT.

This chain joins TRBV6-6 and TRBJ2-5; D is ambiguous. CDR1 and CDR2 from the germline V gene are MNHNY and SVGAGI (reference sequence). V was trimmed by 4 bases and J by 5 bases, leaving 14 bases between them. This CDR3 is built from 14 residues. CDR3 protein: CASSSTTTVETQYF. CDR3 in DNA: TGTGCCAGCAGTTCTACGACGACTGTGGAGACCCAGTACTTC.

The rearrangement uses TRBV30 and TRBJ1-5, with 7 bases lining up with TRBD1. The CDR3 contains 16 residues. From germline, CDR1 is GTSNPN and CDR2 SVGIG (reference sequence). J lost 1 base, V lost 3 bases, and 9 bases had no gene match. As DNA, the CDR3 is TGTGCCTGGAGCCCCCCGGGACAGATCAGCAATCAGCCCCAGCATTTT. Its protein product is CAWSPPGQISNQPQHF.

This chain links TRBV11-3 with TRBJ1-1; possible D gene TRBD1, 6 bases. Germline V gene lookup returns CDR1 SGHNT and CDR2 YENEEA. V was pared by 2 bases and J by 0 bases, with 13 bases between. The CDR3 is 16 residues long. The CDR3 region is CASSLLTGQLNTEAFF. The CDR3 DNA follows: TGTGCCAGCAGCTTACTTACCGGACAGTTGAACACTGAAGCTTTCTTT.

The V gene is TRBV20-1, the J gene TRBJ2-3; D may be TRBD2 (6 bases). Germline V CDR1 and CDR2: DFQATT, SNEGSKA (reference sequence). The CDR3 totals 19 residues. V gave up 0 bases and J gave up 7 bases, with 29 bases separating them. The CDR3 loop is CSARDLRSNPGSNENTQYF. In DNA, the CDR3 is TGCAGTGCTAGAGATCTACGATCTAACCCCGGGAGCAATGAAAATACGCAGTATTTT.

The chain couples TRBV20-1 to TRBJ1-1; TRBD1 is a possible D gene (5 bases). The CDR3 is 12 amino acids. In germline, CDR1 is DFQATT, CDR2 SNEGSKA (reference sequence). V dropped 6 bases and J dropped 5 bases, with 13 bases sitting between them. CDR3 amino acids: CSALGGNTEAFF. CDR3 nucleotide sequence: TGCAGTGCCTTGGGGGGGAATACTGAAGCTTTCTTT.

The chain combines TRBV7-8 with TRBJ2-5; D call uncertain. This CDR3 has 14 amino acids. The V gene lost 6 bases and the J gene lost 5 bases, with 16 bases spanning the gap. Germline V CDR1 and CDR2: SGHVS, FQNEAQ. This CDR3 reads CASRPGPNRETQYF. CDR3 in DNA: TGTGCCAGCAGGCCGGGCCCCAATCGGGAGACCCAGTACTTC.

The chain combines TRBV12-3 or TRBV12-4 with TRBJ2-7; 9 positions agree with TRBD1. The CDR3 extends over 15 amino acids. V shed 2 bases, J shed 8 bases, and the junction held 10 bases outside the gene matches. CDR3 in amino acids: CASSLMGNRGLKQYF. In DNA, the CDR3 is TGTGCCAGCAGTTTAATGGGAAACAGGGGGCTTAAGCAGTACTTC.

The chain links TRBV20-1 to TRBJ2-1, with D possibly TRBD1 on 6 matching bases. Germline V gene data show CDR1 as DFQATT and CDR2 as SNEGSKA (reference sequence). The CDR3 totals 12 residues. Trimming removed 6 bases from V and 9 bases from J, with 15 bases in between. The CDR3: CSAPGQISEQFF. CDR3 DNA sequence: TGCAGTGCCCCAGGACAGATTTCTGAGCAGTTCTTC.

The J gene is TRBJ2-1, the V gene TRBV29-1; 9 nucleotides align to TRBD2. This CDR3 comprises 14 residues. From germline, CDR1 is SQVTM and CDR2 ANQGSEA. Losses at the gene ends were 4 bases for V and 5 bases for J; bases not matched to a gene: 6. The CDR3 DNA is TGCAGCGTTGTTAGACTAGCGGTTAACAATGAGCAGTTCTTC. This translates into CSVVRLAVNNEQFF.

The rearrangement uses TRBV2 and TRBJ2-7; D call uncertain. The CDR3 loop spans 12 amino acids. The germline gives CDR1 SNHLY, CDR2 FYNNEI. V lost 7 bases to trimming and J lost 2 bases, with 9 bases between them. CDR3 sequence: CASTRPPYEQYF. CDR3 in DNA: TGTGCCAGCACTCGCCCACCCTACGAGCAGTACTTC.

The rearrangement links TRBV29-1 to TRBJ1-3; D gene unclear. The germline V and J ends were trimmed by 5 bases and 1 base, with 6 bases remaining between them. The CDR3 has 12 amino acids. Germline values: CDR1 SQVTM, CDR2 ANQGSEA. This chain's CDR3 is CSVIRSGNTIYF. The CDR3 coding sequence is TGCAGCGTTATCAGGTCTGGAAACACCATATATTTT.

The chain combines TRBV12-3 or TRBV12-4 with TRBJ2-5; the match to TRBD1 covers 9 bases. The V and J ends lost 4 bases and 4 bases, in that order; junction bases with no gene match: 7. This CDR3 is built from 15 residues. The CDR3 sequence is CASSSIGQGRETQYF. For the CDR3, the DNA is TGTGCCAGCAGTTCTATAGGACAGGGGAGAGAGACCCAGTACTTC.

The gene calls are TRBV29-1 and TRBJ2-3, with D unresolved. CDR3 length: 12 amino acids. Trimming stripped 3 bases from V and 3 bases from J, with 7 bases between. CDR1 is SQVTM, CDR2 ANQGSEA, per germline. For the CDR3, the DNA is TGCAGCGTTGATACCGGGACAGATACGCAGTATTTT. Residues: CSVDTGTDTQYF.

The chain is built from TRBV7-8 and TRBJ2-7; 7 positions agree with TRBD2. V was pared by 3 bases and J by 2 bases, with 7 bases of the junction left unmatched. The CDR3 consists of 15 residues. CDR1 and CDR2 from the germline V gene are SGHVS and FQNEAQ. Here the CDR3 DNA reads TGTGCCAGCAGCTTCGGCCAGCGGGAAACCTACGAGCAGTACTTC. It is translated as CASSFGQRETYEQYF.

CDR3 amino acids: CSVSSESTDTQYF. CDR3 nucleotide sequence: TGCAGCGTTTCTAGCGAAAGCACAGATACGCAGTATTTT. V and J are TRBV29-1 and TRBJ2-3; D might be TRBD2 (6 bases). The germline V and J ends were trimmed by 5 bases and 0 bases, with 9 bases remaining between them. The CDR3 is 13 amino acids. The V gene's germline CDR1 is SQVTM and CDR2 ANQGSEA.

This chain connects TRBV7-3 to TRBJ2-1, with D perhaps matching TRBD2 (5 bases). CDR3 length equals 17 residues. The germline V gene has CDR1 SGHTA and CDR2 FQGTGA. V was clipped by 0 bases and J by 0 bases, with 12 bases between them. CDR3 nucleotides: TGTGCCAGCAGCTTAACGGCTGGGGAGTCCTCCTACAATGAGCAGTTCTTC. Translation: CASSLTAGESSYNEQFF.

This chain joins TRBV30 and TRBJ2-7; D uncertain. Trimming removed 5 bases at V and 3 bases at J, with 8 bases between. Germline CDR1 reads GTSNPN; CDR2 reads SVGIG (reference sequence). This CDR3 spans 11 amino acids. CDR3 sequence (DNA): TGTGCCTGGGCTAGTATCTACGAGCAGTACTTC. Protein product: CAWASIYEQYF.

This chain connects TRBV4-1 to TRBJ2-7; D might be TRBD1 (6 bases). V lost 2 bases and J lost 3, with 17 bases in between. The germline V gene has CDR1 MGHRA and CDR2 YSYEKL. This CDR3 contains 16 residues. In nucleotides, the CDR3 is TGCGCCAGCAGCCAACCCTTAAAGGGGACATTCTACGAGCAGTACTTC. Translating it yields CASSQPLKGTFYEQYF.

The rearrangement joins TRBV5-1 to TRBJ2-1; TRBD2 matches at 9 bases. V shed 0 bases, J shed 7 bases, and the junction held 8 bases outside the gene matches. There are 16 residues in the CDR3. Germline V gene lookup returns CDR1 SGHRS and CDR2 YFSETQ. CDR3 region: CASSLGVAGGPNEQFF. The DNA for the CDR3 is TGCGCCAGCAGCTTGGGAGTGGCGGGAGGGCCAAATGAGCAGTTCTTC. Full variable domain (remainder filled in from reference TRBV5-1 and TRBJ2-1): KAGVTQTPRYLIKTRGQQVTLSCSPISGHRSVSWYQQTPGQGLQFLFEYFSETQRNKGNFPGRFSGRQFSNSRSEMNVSTLELGDSALYLCASSLGVAGGPNEQFFGPGTRLTVL.

The rearrangement links TRBV29-1 to TRBJ1-5; TRBD1 is a possible D gene (5 bases). Germline lookup yields CDR1 SQVTM and CDR2 ANQGSEA. V lost 4 bases to trimming and J lost 4 bases, with 11 bases between them. CDR3 length: 13 residues. The CDR3 is CSVVTGGNQPQHF. CDR3 DNA sequence: TGCAGCGTTGTAACGGGGGGAAATCAGCCCCAGCATTTT.

J is TRBJ1-2 and V is TRBV20-1; D is unresolved. CDR1 and CDR2 (germline): DFQATT, SNEGSKA (reference sequence). This CDR3 spans 15 amino acids. V was trimmed by 1 base and J by 1 base, leaving 13 bases between them. The CDR3 loop is CSARGNRADNYGYTF. CDR3 DNA sequence: TGCAGTGCTAGAGGCAACAGAGCCGATAACTATGGCTACACCTTC.

This chain links TRBV2 with TRBJ1-1, with a possible D match to TRBD1 (6 bases). Germline V lookup: CDR1 SNHLY, CDR2 FYNNEI. The CDR3 runs to 13 residues. With 8 bases removed from V and 4 bases from J, the gap between germline ends came to 14 bases. CDR3 loop: CASEVRGGTEAFF. The CDR3 DNA reads TGTGCCAGCGAGGTCAGGGGAGGCACTGAAGCTTTCTTT.

The CDR3 bases are TGCAGTGCTAGAGATGGGAGCGGGAGGGCCTACGAGCAGTACTTC. Protein sequence: CSARDGSGRAYEQYF. The V gene is TRBV20-1, the J gene TRBJ2-7, with 10 bases identical to TRBD2. This CDR3 contains 15 residues. Trimming at V came to 0 bases and at J to 2 bases, leaving 4 bases not matched to a gene. Germline assignment: CDR1 DFQATT and CDR2 SNEGSKA (reference sequence).

CDR3 DNA: TGTGCCAGTTCGGACAGGGGGAGAGTAGGCTATGGCTACACCTTC. The encoded protein is CASSDRGRVGYGYTF. The chain has TRBV19 and TRBJ1-2; the match to TRBD1 covers 10 bases. The length of the CDR3 is 15 residues. V was pared by 8 bases and J by 4 bases, with 10 bases of the junction left unmatched. Germline assignment: CDR1 LNHDA and CDR2 SQIVND (reference sequence).

This clonotype showed up just a few times. The V gene is TRBV18, the J gene TRBJ2-7; a possible D gene is TRBD2 (5 bases). V lost 3 bases to trimming and J lost 5 bases, with 5 bases between them. CDR1 and CDR2 from the germline V gene are KGHSH and LQKENI. This CDR3 comprises 11 residues. The CDR3 region is CASSPRDEQYF. In DNA, the CDR3 is TGTGCCAGCTCACCGCGGGACGAGCAGTACTTC.

This clonotype was observed a few times. V usage is TRBV12-3 or TRBV12-4 and J usage is TRBJ2-2; unclear D gene. Between the trimmed V and J ends, which lost 4 bases and 9 bases, there was a span of 3 bases. This CDR3 spans 10 amino acids. This CDR3 is CASSSRELFF. The CDR3, as DNA: TGTGCCAGCAGTTCCCGGGAGCTGTTTTTT.